The rows below give T cell receptor beta chains drawn from one sample of a study of blood T cell repertoires in COVID-19. The assay was immunoSEQ multiplex PCR, and TCRdb's table has in-frame clones only and misses some. The table lists 150,000 to 200,000 clones, roughly 87% of them singletons, with around 6.1% in the top ten. Sequencing was carried out using peripheral blood. The origin of the receptors is a woman between 40 and 55 years old with acute or convalescent COVID-19. The CDR3 runs from the conserved cysteine through the conserved F or W. A D gene is named only where the DNA matches it firmly. The size of a clone is reported for some rows only, either as once, few or many, or as a class for expanded clones.

v_gene	j_gene	d_gene	abundance	CDR3aa	CDR3nt
TRBV5-1	TRBJ1-1	.	.	CASAGGRGGRINTEAFF	TGCGCCAGCGCAGGAGGGAGGGGAGGGAGGATAAACACTGAAGCTTTCTTT
TRBV10-1	TRBJ2-7	.	.	CASSGADTYEQYF	TGCGCCAGCAGTGGGGCAGATACTTACGAGCAGTACTTC
TRBV30	TRBJ2-5	TRBD1	.	CAWRHRDRAKETQYF	TGTGCCTGGAGGCACCGGGACAGGGCGAAAGAGACCCAGTACTTC
TRBV5-1	TRBJ2-1	TRBD2	.	CASSNVLAGGGDEQFF	TGCGCCAGCAGCAATGTACTAGCGGGAGGTGGGGATGAGCAGTTCTTC
TRBV7-6	TRBJ2-1	TRBD2	.	CASSLGSGSLHYNEQFF	TGTGCCAGCAGCTTAGGTAGCGGGAGCCTCCACTACAATGAGCAGTTCTTC
TRBV5-8	TRBJ2-4	.	.	CASSPTGQVAKNIQYF	TGTGCCAGCAGCCCCACGGGACAAGTAGCCAAAAACATTCAGTACTTC
TRBV7-2	TRBJ2-1	TRBD2	.	CASSFRGGAYNEQFF	TGTGCCAGCAGCTTCCGGGGGGGGGCCTACAATGAGCAGTTCTTC
TRBV19	TRBJ1-1	.	.	CASSSTGTIGTEAFF	TGTGCCAGTAGTTCGACCGGGACAATAGGCACTGAAGCTTTCTTT
TRBV6-2/TRBV6-3	TRBJ1-1	TRBD1	.	CASSSRQGTNTEAFF	TGTGCCAGCAGCTCTCGACAGGGGACGAACACTGAAGCTTTCTTT
TRBV2	TRBJ1-5	.	once	CASSEGALAEPQHF	TGTGCCAGCAGTGAAGGTGCCCTCGCGGAGCCCCAGCATTTT
TRBV7-3	TRBJ1-1	.	few	CASSSGSNTEAFF	TGTGCCAGCAGCTCCGGTAGTAACACTGAAGCTTTCTTT